Following are 11 T cell receptor beta chains from one sample sequenced in a study of T-cell memory formation after mild COVID-19. A single record per CDR3 protein comes from TCRdb applying MiXCR to the 5' RACE reads. The sample consists of 250,000 to 300,000 distinct CDR3 sequences, around 15% of them appearing once. The sequencing sample was made of PBMCs or a T cell subset sorted from them (not recorded which). These receptors all stem from a man between 18 and 35 years old who had mild COVID-19 (a few samples of this study predate the infection). Cell type and time point are not known.

The sample holds a few counts of this clonotype. CDR3 sequence (DNA): TGTGCCAGCAGCCCCCAGCGGACTAGCGGGGCTCAGTTCTTC. Translating gives CASSPQRTSGAQFF. The J gene is TRBJ2-1, the V gene TRBV2, with 12 bases that match TRBD2. The CDR3 loop spans 14 amino acids. Germline assignment: CDR1 SNHLY and CDR2 FYNNEI. V trimming: 6 bases; J trimming: 13 bases; junction bases outside the gene matches: 10.

The chain recombines TRBV20-1 with TRBJ2-7; 9 nucleotides agree with TRBD2. The CDR3 loop spans 13 amino acids. Germline loops: CDR1 DFQATT, CDR2 SNEGSKA (reference sequence). V gave up 3 bases and J gave up 4 bases; unmatched junction bases: 4. Here the CDR3 reads CSASTGLAYEQYF. CDR3 sequence (DNA): TGCAGTGCTAGCACGGGACTAGCTTACGAGCAGTACTTC.

This clonotype showed up just a few times. The CDR3 reads CASRRGRWQETQYF. DNA of the CDR3: TGTGCCAGCAGGCGAGGTCGATGGCAAGAGACCCAGTACTTC. This rearrangement joins TRBV28 to TRBJ2-5; D not certain. This CDR3 has 14 residues. Germline CDR1 is MDHEN and CDR2 is SYDVKM. Between the trimmed V and J ends, which lost 6 bases and 2 bases, there was a span of 13 bases.

This clonotype was seen more than once but under ten times. V and J are TRBV18 and TRBJ1-4, with 7 bases aligning to TRBD1. The CDR3 loop spans 15 amino acids. Germline V gene lookup returns CDR1 KGHSH and CDR2 LQKENI. V dropped 1 base and J dropped 8; count of bases not matched to a gene: 7. CDR3 region: CASSPRTGPEEKLFF. CDR3 in DNA: TGTGCCAGCTCACCACGGACAGGTCCCGAGGAAAAACTGTTTTTT.

This clonotype showed up just a few times. The chain carries TRBV3-1 and TRBJ1-1, with D maybe TRBD1 (5 bases). The CDR3 sequence is 14 residues long. Germline CDR1 reads LGHDT; CDR2 reads YNNKEL (reference sequence). V lost 4 bases and J 3 bases, leaving 12 bases between the germline ends. This CDR3 is CASSLEGGDTEAFF. The CDR3 DNA reads as TGTGCCAGCAGCCTGGAAGGAGGGGACACTGAAGCTTTCTTT.

This clonotype was seen many times. DNA of the CDR3: TGTGCCAGCAGCTTGCCGGGACAGGGGGCCGGCGGGGAGCTGTTTTTT. Its translation is CASSLPGQGAGGELFF. This chain links TRBV7-9 with TRBJ2-2, with 12 nucleotides matching TRBD1. CDR3 length: 16 residues. V gave up 3 bases and J gave up 7 bases; unmatched junction bases: 6. Germline V gene data show CDR1 as SEHNR and CDR2 as FQNEAQ (reference sequence).

V is TRBV2 and J is TRBJ2-3, with TRBD1 identical over 7 bases. Germline V CDR1 and CDR2: SNHLY, FYNNEI. The ends lost 3 bases at V and 2 bases at J; junction bases unmatched: 11. The CDR3 consists of 17 residues. CDR3 in DNA: TGTGCCAGCAGTGAGAGTTTGACAGGGTTGCACACAGATACGCAGTATTTT. Translation gives CASSESLTGLHTDTQYF.

The genes are TRBV30 and TRBJ2-7, with 9 bases identical to TRBD2. From germline, CDR1 is GTSNPN and CDR2 SVGIG (reference sequence). The CDR3 consists of 13 residues. The J segment lost 7 bases and the V segment lost 4 bases, leaving 8 bases of the junction unmatched. The DNA for the CDR3 is TGTGCCTGGATTGTAGCGGGGGTTCGGGAGCAGTACTTC. It yields the protein CAWIVAGVREQYF.

In this sample, this clonotype turned up a few times. The chain carries TRBV2 and TRBJ2-5; no clear D gene. CDR1 SNHLY and CDR2 FYNNEI come from the germline V gene. This CDR3 contains 15 residues. V lost 6 bases, J lost 2 bases, and 16 bases lay in between. The CDR3 region is CASSESYRPQETQYF. In DNA, the CDR3 is TGTGCCAGCAGCGAATCGTATCGACCGCAAGAGACCCAGTACTTC.

This clonotype was observed a handful of times. This chain's CDR3 is CSATGTQYGEKLFF. The CDR3, as DNA: TGCAGCGCAACCGGGACCCAATACGGTGAAAAACTGTTTTTT. The V call is TRBV29-1, the J call TRBJ1-4, with D possibly being TRBD1 (5 bases). CDR1 is SQVTM, CDR2 ANQGSEA, per germline. CDR3 length: 14 residues. Trimming cost V 7 bases and J 7 bases, with 19 bases left between them.

This clonotype was found a few times. The chain uses TRBV7-9 and TRBJ1-2; D might be TRBD1 (5 bases). Trimming stripped 1 base from V and 2 bases from J, with 11 bases between. The germline V gene has CDR1 SEHNR and CDR2 FQNEAQ (reference sequence). The CDR3 sequence is 15 residues long. CDR3 coding DNA: TGTGCCAGCAGCTTAGGATCGGGGGGAAACTATGGCTACACCTTC. Residues: CASSLGSGGNYGYTF.